The 18 T cell receptor beta chains below were found in one sample sequenced in a study of blood T cell repertoires in COVID-19. Measured with immunoSEQ multiplex PCR; TCRdb has only the in-frame clones, and not every one. Of more than 15,000 clones in the sample, roughly nine tenths were seen once. The material sequenced was peripheral blood. The receptor source for this set is a human donor in a cohort sampled during active COVID-19.

Comments on this clone: The junction shows a germline mismatch at one end, possibly a read error. The chain carries TRBV28 and TRBJ1-2, with no clear D. The CDR3 loop spans 12 amino acids. Germline CDR1 reads MDHEN; CDR2 reads SYDVKM. CDR3 in DNA: TGTGCCAGCAGTCGCCGCCCGGGATCGGGGTATTTC. This translates into CASSRRPGSGYF.

The chain carries TRBV18 and TRBJ2-7, with a possible D match to TRBD2 (6 bases). This CDR3 comprises 15 residues. Germline V gene lookup returns CDR1 KGHSH and CDR2 LQKENI. V shed 3 bases and J shed 1 base, with 13 bases lying between them. CDR3 amino acids: CASSPGGKKSYEQYF. DNA of the CDR3: TGTGCCAGCTCACCCGGGGGAAAAAAATCCTACGAGCAGTACTTC.

The chain joins TRBV6-5 to TRBJ2-6; no definite D call. CDR3 length: 14 amino acids. CDR1 and CDR2 (germline): MNHEY, SVGAGI. V lost 5 bases and J lost 0, with 5 bases in between. The CDR3 is CASSTYSGANVLTF. In DNA form, the CDR3 reads TGTGCCAGCAGTACCTACTCTGGGGCCAACGTCCTGACTTTC.

The V call is TRBV14, the J call TRBJ2-1, with TRBD2 as a possible D gene (6 bases). Germline-derived CDR1 and CDR2 are SGHDN and FVKESK. This CDR3 is built from 13 residues. V was trimmed by 2 bases and J by 12 bases, leaving 14 bases between them. The CDR3 DNA is TGTGCCAGCAGCCAAATTTCGGGACTCAGGCAGTTCTTC. This sequence encodes CASSQISGLRQFF.

V and J are TRBV10-3 and TRBJ2-7, with no clear D. Germline loops: CDR1 ENHRY, CDR2 SYGVKD. V was pared by 5 bases and J by 0 bases, with 14 bases between. CDR3 length: 15 amino acids. The CDR3 sequence: CAISPPGSSSYEQYF. CDR3 coding DNA: TGTGCCATCAGTCCGCCGGGTTCCAGCTCCTACGAGCAGTACTTC.

The J gene is TRBJ1-6, the V gene TRBV5-1; a weak D match, TRBD1 (5 bases). V was shortened by 0 bases and J by 6 bases, with 7 bases between the two germline ends. Germline V gene sequence: CDR1 SGHRS, CDR2 YFSETQ. The CDR3 covers 14 residues. The CDR3, as DNA: TGCGCCAGCAGCTTGGGACAGTCTAATTCACCCCTCCACTTT. It specifies CASSLGQSNSPLHF.

The chain recombines TRBV6-5 with TRBJ2-1; D is possibly TRBD1 (5 bases). Germline V gene sequence: CDR1 MNHEY, CDR2 SVGAGI. The CDR3 runs to 13 residues. Trimming took 9 bases from V and 2 from J, leaving 11 bases between them. CDR3 DNA: TGTGCCAGTACTCCAGGGCCCTACAATGAGCAGTTCTTC. Amino acids: CASTPGPYNEQFF.

The V gene is TRBV7-2, the J gene TRBJ2-7, with TRBD2 identical over 7 bases. V lost 5 bases, J lost 1 base, and 5 bases stayed unmatched. Germline loops: CDR1 SGHTA, CDR2 FQGNSA. This CDR3 comprises 14 residues. This CDR3 is CASSASGVSYEQYF. CDR3 sequence (DNA): TGTGCCAGCAGCGCCAGCGGGGTTTCCTACGAGCAGTACTTC. Full variable domain (missing parts from reference TRBV7-2 and TRBJ2-7): GAGVSQSPSNKVTEKGKDVELRCDPISGHTALYWYRQSLGQGLEFLIYFQGNSAPDKSGLPSDRFSAERTGGSVSTLTIQRTQQEDSAVYLCASSASGVSYEQYFGPGTRLTVT.

The V and J genes are TRBV5-4 and TRBJ2-5; D is possibly TRBD1 (6 bases). CDR3 length: 14 residues. Germline V CDR1 and CDR2: SGHNT, YYREEE (reference sequence). V was trimmed by 3 bases and J by 3 bases, leaving 12 bases between them. The CDR3, as DNA: TGTGCCAGCAGCTGGGGACAAGAAAAAGAGACCCAGTACTTC. Protein product: CASSWGQEKETQYF.

The chain has TRBV28 and TRBJ1-2; D is unresolved. This CDR3 has 13 amino acids. V gave up 2 bases and J gave up 8 bases, with 12 bases separating them. The germline V gene has CDR1 MDHEN and CDR2 SYDVKM. The CDR3 loop is CASSLTAEMGYTF. CDR3 nucleotides: TGTGCCAGCAGTTTAACCGCGGAGATGGGCTACACCTTC.

The chain has TRBV5-8 and TRBJ2-7, with unresolved D. Trimming removed 0 bases from V and 1 base from J, with 8 bases in between. Germline V gene sequence: CDR1 SGHTS, CDR2 YDEGEE. CDR3 length equals 14 residues. The CDR3 reads CASSLVAGSYEQYF. The CDR3 coding sequence is TGTGCCAGCAGCTTGGTGGCAGGTTCCTACGAGCAGTACTTC.

This chain links TRBV11-2 with TRBJ2-3; D is undetermined. CDR3 length equals 15 residues. Trimming left V 3 bases short and J 0 bases short, with 10 bases between. Germline lookup yields CDR1 SGHAT and CDR2 FQNNGV. As DNA, the CDR3 is TGTGCCAGCAGCTTCAAGCTACCGAGCACAGATACGCAGTATTTT. This codes for CASSFKLPSTDTQYF. The full variable domain, rest sourced from reference TRBV11-2 and TRBJ2-3, is EAGVAQSPRYKIIEKRQSVAFWCNPISGHATLYWYQQILGQGPKLLIQFQNNGVVDDSQLPKDRFSAERLKGVDSTLKIQPAKLEDSAVYLCASSFKLPSTDTQYFGPGTRLTVL.

The chain carries TRBV18 and TRBJ1-2, with D possibly TRBD1 on 5 matching bases. The CDR3 covers 15 residues. Germline values: CDR1 KGHSH, CDR2 LQKENI. The V and J ends lost 6 bases and 0 bases respectively, with 14 bases between them. The CDR3 sequence is CASSPRVEANYGYTF. The CDR3, as DNA: TGTGCCAGCTCTCCCAGGGTAGAAGCTAACTATGGCTACACCTTC. Full variable domain (rest looked up from reference TRBV18 and TRBJ1-2): NAGVMQNPRHLVRRRGQEARLRCSPMKGHSHVYWYRQLPEEGLKFMVYLQKENIIDESGMPKERFSAEFPKEGPSILRIQQVVRGDSAAYFCASSPRVEANYGYTFGSGTRLTVV.

This chain links TRBV9 with TRBJ2-7; 8 positions agree with TRBD1. There are 15 residues in the CDR3. Looked up from germline, CDR1 is SGDLS and CDR2 is YYNGEE. Germline trimming cut 4 bases from V and 6 bases from J; bases unmatched to any gene: 12. CDR3 bases: TGTGCCAGCAGCAAGACGACAGGGGTGGAAGTCGAGCAGTACTTC. Translating it yields CASSKTTGVEVEQYF.

The chain recombines TRBV10-3 with TRBJ1-1; 9 nucleotides line up with TRBD1. The CDR3 contains 17 residues. In germline, CDR1 is ENHRY, CDR2 SYGVKD. The J segment lost 1 base and the V segment lost 3 bases, leaving 9 bases of the junction unmatched. This chain's CDR3 is CAISDFGGGQGNTEAFF. The CDR3 DNA reads as TGTGCCATCAGTGATTTCGGGGGGGGACAGGGGAACACTGAAGCTTTCTTT.

V gene TRBV5-1 combines with J gene TRBJ2-7, with TRBD2 identical over 9 bases. There are 14 residues in the CDR3. With V trimmed by 4 bases and J by 2 bases, 4 bases remained unmatched. Germline V gene data show CDR1 as SGHRS and CDR2 as YFSETQ. The CDR3 loop reads CASSRTSATYEQYF. The DNA of the CDR3 is TGCGCCAGCAGCCGGACTAGCGCAACCTACGAGCAGTACTTC.

The CDR3 loop reads CASSFTGGANQPQHF. The CDR3 DNA reads TGTGCCAGCAGTTTCACAGGGGGCGCCAATCAGCCCCAGCATTTT. The chain uses TRBV28 and TRBJ1-5; 9 nucleotides agree with TRBD1. Germline V gene data show CDR1 as MDHEN and CDR2 as SYDVKM. V trimming: 3 bases; J trimming: 3 bases; junction bases outside the gene matches: 3. The length of the CDR3 is 15 residues.

The chain is built from TRBV5-5 and TRBJ2-2, with a possible D match to TRBD2 (5 bases). Germline assignment: CDR1 SGHKS and CDR2 YYEKEE (reference sequence). The V end was cut by 0 bases, the J end by 3 bases, with 9 bases between. The CDR3 is 15 residues long. Written as DNA, the CDR3 is TGTGCCAGCAGCTTGGCAGCGGTCTACACCGGGGAGCTGTTTTTT. This translates into CASSLAAVYTGELFF.